This entry describes one TCR beta chain. Original processing methods: It was from reference gene primer amplification that nucleated cell counts were estimated. TCRdb keeps only in-frame clones here, not all; method: immunoSEQ multiplex PCR. That table is the source of V, J and clone size, and D and trimming were worked out from the DNA. The sample has 55,000 to 75,000 clones, 60% to 85% seen once; the top ten hold approximately 23%. This sample is drawn from a study of blood T cell repertoires in COVID-19. Turning to the study itself: The study drew acute and convalescent COVID-19 samples from the United States, Italy and Spain. Sources were T cells, B-cell-depleted T cells, or PBMCs; the material itself was cDNA or gDNA.

The specimen sequenced was peripheral blood. This TCR came from a human donor in a cohort sampled during active COVID-19.

The CDR3 nucleotides are TGTGCCAGCAGTCGCCAGGGACATGACTATGGCTACACCTTC. Amino acid sequence: CASSRQGHDYGYTF. V gene TRBV28 combines with J gene TRBJ1-2, with a possible D match to TRBD1 (6 bases). V dropped 5 bases and J dropped 3 bases, with 13 bases sitting between them. CDR3 length equals 14 residues. CDR1 is MDHEN and CDR2 is SYDVKM in the germline V gene.